A selection of T cell receptor beta chains follows, all from one sample in a study of memory B cells and T cells in multiple sclerosis. Profiled with immunoSEQ multiplex PCR; TCRdb holds only in-frame clones, not every one. The sample records some 14,000 clones, 69% being singletons. What was sequenced was memory (CD45RO+) CD4+ T cells from blood. Receptors were obtained from a human donor with multiple sclerosis. Both conserved end residues are part of each CDR3. Each record gives: V gene, D gene, clone size, J gene, CDR3 DNA, CDR3 protein. A D gene is named only where the DNA matches it firmly. The size entry is marked missing in some rows and otherwise reads once, few, many or a size class.

TRBV7-7	TRBD2	.	TRBJ2-3	TGTGCCAGCAGCTTAGGTAGCGGGGGTGCAGATACGCAGTATTTT	CASSLGSGGADTQYF
TRBV7-3	.	few	TRBJ1-1	TGTGCCAGCAGCCTCGGGAGGGCGAACACTGAAGCTTTCTTT	CASSLGRANTEAFF
TRBV28	TRBD1	.	TRBJ1-5	TGTGCCAGCACCACATTAACAGGGGGGGTTCAGCCCCAGCATTTT	CASTTLTGGVQPQHF
TRBV5-6	TRBD1	.	TRBJ1-5	TGTGCCAGCAGCCGGGACAGGGGTCAGCCCCAGCATTTT	CASSRDRGQPQHF
TRBV9	TRBD2	.	TRBJ2-1	TGTGCCAGCAGCGTGCTAGCGGGAGGGGAAGGGGAGCAGTTCTTC	CASSVLAGGEGEQFF
TRBV15	TRBD1	.	TRBJ2-5	TGTGCCACCAGCAGAGATTGGGGGCAGGGGGAAGAGACCCAGTACTTC	CATSRDWGQGEETQYF
TRBV7-9	TRBD2	few	TRBJ2-1	TGTGCCAGCAGCTTTCCGGGACTAGCGGGAGAGGGTGAGCAGTTCTTC	CASSFPGLAGEGEQFF
TRBV28	TRBD2	.	TRBJ2-1	TGTGCCAGCGGAAAACGTAGCGGGAGTCTTAATGAGCAGTTCTTC	CASGKRSGSLNEQFF
TRBV5-1	TRBD2	.	TRBJ2-3	TGCGCCAGCAGCGTATTGTCCCCCCGCGGGGGAGATACGCAGTATTTT	CASSVLSPRGGDTQYF
TRBV14	TRBD1	.	TRBJ2-4	TGTGCCAGCAGCACCATTGACAGGGGGAGAAACATTCAGTACTTC	CASSTIDRGRNIQYF
TRBV11-2	.	.	TRBJ2-7	TGTGCCAGCAGCTCAGTTTCCTACGAGCAGTACTTC	CASSSVSYEQYF
TRBV5-4	TRBD2	.	TRBJ2-1	TGTGCCAGCAGCATCGGCGGGACTAGCGGCTACAATGAGCAGTTCTTC	CASSIGGTSGYNEQFF
TRBV7-8	TRBD1	few	TRBJ1-6	TGTGCCAGCAGTTCTACAGGGGATTCACCCCTCCACTTT	CASSSTGDSPLHF
TRBV5-1	.	.	TRBJ2-1	TGCGCCAGCAGCTTGGAGAGGCCGACCTACAATGAGCAGTTCTTC	CASSLERPTYNEQFF
TRBV5-1	TRBD1	once	TRBJ1-2	TGCGCCAGCAGCTCCGAGGGGGCCTATGGCTACACCTTC	CASSSEGAYGYTF
TRBV6-1	.	once	TRBJ1-6	TGTGCCAGCAGTGAAAGGCGGACAGAGGTAGCCCCCCTCCACTTT	CASSERRTEVAPLHF
TRBV18	TRBD1	.	TRBJ1-6	TGTGCCAGCTCACCACAGGACAGGGGCCTGTCACCCCTCCACTTT	CASSPQDRGLSPLHF
TRBV5-1	TRBD1	few	TRBJ2-4	TGCGCCAGCAGCGCTGAGACAGGGACAGCCAAAAACATTCAGTACTTC	CASSAETGTAKNIQYF
TRBV5-6	.	few	TRBJ1-6	TGTGCCAGCAGCCAACAGTTCTTACCCCTCCACTTT	CASSQQFLPLHF
TRBV27	.	.	TRBJ1-6	TGTGCCAGCAGTTTAACGGTGCGGGAGGGTTCACCCCTCCACTTT	CASSLTVREGSPLHF
TRBV7-9	.	.	TRBJ2-1	TGTGCCAGCAGCTTAGTGGGGGCGGGTTACAATGAGCAGTTCTTC	CASSLVGAGYNEQFF
TRBV10-3	TRBD2	once	TRBJ2-5	TGTGCCACCATGACTAGCGGGGGAGAGACCCAGTACTTC	CATMTSGGETQYF
TRBV28	.	.	TRBJ1-1	TGTGCCAGCAGTTTGTTGGGGGCGCAGACTGAAGCTTTCTTT	CASSLLGAQTEAFF
TRBV6-5	.	.	TRBJ2-1	TGTGCCAGCACCTCCACCTTCAGTGAGCAGTTCTTC	CASTSTFSEQFF
TRBV28	TRBD1	.	TRBJ2-3	TGTGCCAGCAGTAAAAACAGGGGGCCAAGAGGGGATACGCAGTATTTT	CASSKNRGPRGDTQYF
TRBV7-2	TRBD2	few	TRBJ2-3	TGTGCCAGCAGCTGGGGGACTAGCAAAAGCACAGATACGCAGTATTTT	CASSWGTSKSTDTQYF